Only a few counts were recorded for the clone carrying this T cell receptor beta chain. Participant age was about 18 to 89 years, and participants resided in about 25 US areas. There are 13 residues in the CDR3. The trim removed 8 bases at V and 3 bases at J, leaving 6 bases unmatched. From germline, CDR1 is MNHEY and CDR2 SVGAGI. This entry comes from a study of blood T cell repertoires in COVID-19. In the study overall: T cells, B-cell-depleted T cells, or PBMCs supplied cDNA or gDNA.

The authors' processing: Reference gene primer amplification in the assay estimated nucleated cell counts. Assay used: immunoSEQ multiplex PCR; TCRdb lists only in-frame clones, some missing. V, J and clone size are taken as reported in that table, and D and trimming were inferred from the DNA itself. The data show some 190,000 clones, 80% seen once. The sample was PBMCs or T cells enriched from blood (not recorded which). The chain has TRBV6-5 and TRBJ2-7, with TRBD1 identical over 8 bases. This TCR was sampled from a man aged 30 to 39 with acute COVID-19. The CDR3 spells CASQRQGNYEQYF. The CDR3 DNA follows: TGTGCCAGCCAGAGACAGGGGAACTACGAGCAGTACTTC.